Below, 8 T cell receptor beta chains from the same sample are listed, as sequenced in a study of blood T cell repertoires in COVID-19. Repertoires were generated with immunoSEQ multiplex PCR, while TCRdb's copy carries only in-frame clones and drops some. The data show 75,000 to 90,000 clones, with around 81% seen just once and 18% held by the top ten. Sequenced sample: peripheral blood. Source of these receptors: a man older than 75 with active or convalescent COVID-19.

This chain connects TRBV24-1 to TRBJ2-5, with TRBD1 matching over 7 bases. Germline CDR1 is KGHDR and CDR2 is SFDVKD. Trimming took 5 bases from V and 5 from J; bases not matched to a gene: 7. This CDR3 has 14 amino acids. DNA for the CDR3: TGTGCCACCAGTGTCGGGACAGCAGGGGAGACCCAGTACTTC. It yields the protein CATSVGTAGETQYF.

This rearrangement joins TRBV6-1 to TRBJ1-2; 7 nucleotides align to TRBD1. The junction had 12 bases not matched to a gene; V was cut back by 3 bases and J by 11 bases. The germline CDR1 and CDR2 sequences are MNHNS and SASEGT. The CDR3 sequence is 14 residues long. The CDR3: CASSDMPRQGSYTF. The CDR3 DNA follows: TGTGCCAGCAGTGACATGCCCCGACAGGGTTCGTACACCTTC.

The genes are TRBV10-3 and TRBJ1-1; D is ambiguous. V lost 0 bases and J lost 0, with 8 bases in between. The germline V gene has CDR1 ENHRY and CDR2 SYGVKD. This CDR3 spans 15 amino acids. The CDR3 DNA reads TGTGCCATCAGTGAGTCGCAGGATTTGAACACTGAAGCTTTCTTT. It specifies CAISESQDLNTEAFF.

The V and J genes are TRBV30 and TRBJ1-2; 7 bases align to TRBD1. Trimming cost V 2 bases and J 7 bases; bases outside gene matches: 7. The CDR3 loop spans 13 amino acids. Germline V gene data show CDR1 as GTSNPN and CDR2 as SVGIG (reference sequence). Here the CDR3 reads CAWSPDRVVGYTF. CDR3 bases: TGTGCCTGGAGTCCTGACAGGGTCGTTGGCTACACCTTC.

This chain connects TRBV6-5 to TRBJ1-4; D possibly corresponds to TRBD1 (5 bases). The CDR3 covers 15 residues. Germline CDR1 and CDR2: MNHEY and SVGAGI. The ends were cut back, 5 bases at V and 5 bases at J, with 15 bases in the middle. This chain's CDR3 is CASSPDNRRNEKLFF. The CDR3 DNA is TGTGCCAGCAGTCCCGATAACAGGAGAAATGAAAAACTGTTTTTT.

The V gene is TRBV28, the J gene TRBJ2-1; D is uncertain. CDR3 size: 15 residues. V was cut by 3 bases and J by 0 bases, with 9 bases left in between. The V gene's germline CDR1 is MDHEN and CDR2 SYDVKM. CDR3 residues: CASSLSQSSYNEQFF. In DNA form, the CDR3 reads TGTGCCAGCAGTTTGTCACAGAGCTCCTACAATGAGCAGTTCTTC.

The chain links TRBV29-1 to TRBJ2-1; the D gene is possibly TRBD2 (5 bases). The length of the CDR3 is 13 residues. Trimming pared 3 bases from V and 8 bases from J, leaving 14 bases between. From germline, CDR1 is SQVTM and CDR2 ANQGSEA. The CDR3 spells CSVEYGMDDEQFF. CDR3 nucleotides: TGCAGCGTTGAGTACGGGATGGACGATGAGCAGTTCTTC.

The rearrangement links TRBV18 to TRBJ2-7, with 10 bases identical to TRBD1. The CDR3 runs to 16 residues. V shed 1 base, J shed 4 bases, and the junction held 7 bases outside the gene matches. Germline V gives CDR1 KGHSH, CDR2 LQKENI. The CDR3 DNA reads TGTGCCAGCTCACCACGGACAGGGGGTAAGGGATACGAGCAGTACGTC. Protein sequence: CASSPRTGGKGYEQYV.